Here is one TCR beta chain with its context. There is no known antigen for this receptor. Within one base of it there is no much larger clone, and no base qualities were kept. The sample is drawn from a study of shared T cell receptors in the human thymus (dated by TCRdb to the early 2020s). About the investigation overall: The study examined how self-reactive, shared T-cell receptor alpha chains are generated in the human thymus.

Libraries were built with the immunoSEQ multiplex PCR assay. The table was pulled from immuneACCESS by TCRdb, which kept in-frame rearrangements only. Such tables lose some clones; where checked, under half of the loss comes from unresolved V genes, and the rest has no known cause. Recorded for this sample are hundreds of thousands of clones; around 87% of them occurred a single time. Together, the top ten hold about 0.0094% of the sample. Counted from cysteine to phenylalanine, this CDR3 has 15 amino acids. Left in the record is the CDR3 DNA by itself, 45 bases read in frame from the first base. CDR1 and CDR2 are read off the germline V gene as SGHDT and YYEEEE. V and J are truncated by 0 bases and 0 bases respectively, leaving an intervening sequence of 9 bases. These data also featured in a second study, about human thymus T cells. Per the second study: In Finland, the donors were immunologically healthy infants who were having open corrective cardiac surgery for congenital heart defects. Thymus tissue was obtained as surgical resects removed during corrective cardiac surgery. Both the thymic and the peripheral blood repertoires appeared to show biased V and J gene segment usage. According to the related research, thymic TCR repertoires were highly overlapping among unrelated individuals. TCR alpha and beta repertoires from under 10 infant thymus samples and four related peripheral blood samples were characterized in the study. Donor ages ranging from about 6 to 250 days were recorded, and several male and a couple of female infants were included in the cohort. Thymocytes were freed from the tissue by mechanical means and kept at -70 degrees C as pellets of roughly 8.5-31 million cells. A QIAsymphony instrument was used to extract genomic DNA from frozen cell pellets. The immunoSEQ multiplex PCR assay was used to amplify the TCRB and TCRAD loci from a standardized amount of quality-controlled genomic DNA. The amplicons spanned the V(D)J region and were long enough to cover the CDR3 and allow V and J genes to be identified. The commercial immunoSEQ service was used to sequence amplicons on an Illumina platform. Corrections for primer bias and sequencing errors followed previously described methods, while TCRAD and TCRB definitions were based on the IMGT database. Analysis of the repertoires was done with immunoSEQ Analyzer 3.0 and VDJTools and included basic statistics, V/J segment usage, diversity estimates, rarefaction and pairwise overlap. Diversity was estimated with Chao1, ChaoE, Efron-Thisted, Shannon and inverse Simpson indices, and also on datasets down-sampled to the smallest sample. Repertoire overlap was assessed by strict matching of CDR3 nucleotide sequence, V gene and J gene, and clustering was done by Jaccard-based multidimensional scaling. Thymus samples yielded on average approximately 840,000 unique TCRB clonotypes, compared with 80,000 to 95,000 from blood samples.

The TCR comes from a boy younger than two with a congenital heart defect. Donor details come from another sample of the same person, matched by shared clones. Input material: thymocytes. Recombination linked TRBV5-6 to TRBJ1-1; a weak D assignment points to TRBD1 (5 bases agree). Read as DNA, the sequence is TGTGCCAGCAGCTTGGCCGACAGCATGAACACTGAAGCTTTCTTT. Translation gives CASSLADSMNTEAFF.